This T cell receptor beta chain was captured by sequencing in a study of glioma-infiltrating T cells after dendritic cell vaccination. Study-level information: Dendritic cells derived from monocytes and pulsed with autologous tumor lysate formed the vaccine.

Primers: 60 V beta forward and 13 J beta reverse. Sequencing used immunoSEQ multiplex PCR; TCRdb keeps in-frame clones, though not all of them. The sample has almost 65,000 clones, 82% seen once. Selection required adequate fresh-frozen tumor tissue plus more than two years' survival data. This material consisted of blood, taken before dendritic cell vaccination. This receptor was taken from a human donor with glioblastoma.

DNA for the CDR3: TGTGCCAGCAGCCGTGGACAGGGCATTACCACCGAGCAGTACTTC. This encodes CASSRGQGITTEQYF. The rearrangement joins TRBV5-6 to TRBJ2-7; 8 bases align to TRBD1. The CDR3 sequence is 15 residues long. Germline CDR1 reads SGHDT; CDR2 reads YYEEEE. The ends lost 4 bases at V and 6 bases at J; junction bases unmatched: 12.